These 19 T cell receptor beta chains were all obtained from the same sample, sequenced in a study of regulatory T cells in long-lasting Graves disease. Arm-PCR of CDR3 regions and iRepertoire HTBI primers were the basis on which TCR beta libraries were built. Via MiXCR, TCRdb re-called the multiplex PCR reads, giving one row per CDR3 protein. Among 450,000 to 600,000 distinct CDR3 sequences, around 16% were seen once, and the ten largest hold roughly an eighth. Time point defined: newly diagnosed GD, antithyroid drugs for less than 3 months. RNA from PBMCs was the source of the TCR library. These same data were also listed under a study on T cells in Graves' hyperthyroidism and ophthalmopathy.

This sample comprised peripheral blood mononuclear cells (PBMCs), obtained at new diagnosis, from a patient treated with antithyroid drugs. The receptors were sampled from a man in his forties or fifties with Graves disease.

This clonotype has more than one count but fewer than ten. The rearrangement uses TRBV9 and TRBJ2-1; D may match TRBD1 or TRBD2 (5 bases each). Germline lookup yields CDR1 SGDLS and CDR2 YYNGEE. This CDR3 contains 15 residues. V was cut by 3 bases and J by 5 bases, with 15 bases left in between. The chain's CDR3 is CASSGRDLRHNEQFF. In nucleotides, the CDR3 is TGTGCCAGCAGCGGACGGGACCTACGTCACAATGAGCAGTTCTTC.

This clonotype came up many times. The chain is built from TRBV2 and TRBJ2-7, with D maybe TRBD2 (7 bases). The germline V gene has CDR1 SNHLY and CDR2 FYNNEI. The CDR3 loop spans 14 amino acids. V gave up 2 bases and J gave up 6 bases, with 14 bases separating them. The CDR3 region is CASSESGGGGEQYF. The CDR3 bases are TGTGCCAGCAGTGAATCGGGGGGCGGGGGCGAGCAGTACTTC. Combining the CDR3 with reference TRBV2 and TRBJ2-7 gives the whole variable domain EPEVTQTPSHQVTQMGQEVILRCVPISNHLYFYWYRQILGQKVEFLVSFYNNEISEKSEIFDDQFSVERPDGSNFTLKIRSTKLEDSAMYFCASSESGGGGEQYFGPGTRLTVT.

The sample holds many counts of this clonotype. The gene calls are TRBV28 and TRBJ2-1; D gene uncertain. Germline loops: CDR1 MDHEN, CDR2 SYDVKM. The CDR3 length is 14 residues. The V end was cut by 7 bases, the J end by 3 bases, with 13 bases between. The CDR3: CASIALGSYNEQFF. The CDR3 DNA is TGTGCCAGCATAGCCCTCGGCAGCTACAATGAGCAGTTCTTC.

In this sample, this clonotype turned up a few times. The chain joins TRBV19 to TRBJ2-1, with TRBD1 identical over 8 bases. With V trimmed by 4 bases and J by 6 bases, 8 bases remained unmatched. Germline V gene lookup returns CDR1 LNHDA and CDR2 SQIVND (reference sequence). The CDR3 has 15 amino acids. The CDR3 region is CASSRDRLGSNEQFF. The DNA of the CDR3 is TGTGCCAGTAGTAGGGACAGGTTAGGGTCCAATGAGCAGTTCTTC.

This clonotype was seen ten or more times. This chain links TRBV6-5 with TRBJ2-3; D remains unclear. V was clipped by 2 bases and J by 3 bases, with 15 bases between them. The length of the CDR3 is 16 residues. CDR1 and CDR2 from the germline V gene are MNHEY and SVGAGI. CDR3 nucleotides: TGTGCCAGCAGTTACGTTCACGGGCTCAAAACAGATACGCAGTATTTT. Encoded protein: CASSYVHGLKTDTQYF.

This clonotype was seen at least ten times. The chain links TRBV14 to TRBJ2-3; the D gene is possibly TRBD2 (6 bases). CDR3 size: 15 residues. The germline V and J ends were trimmed by 5 bases and 1 base, with 13 bases remaining between them. Germline CDR1 reads SGHDN; CDR2 reads FVKESK. CDR3 in DNA: TGTGCCAGCAGCTATGATGGGACTCGCACAGATACGCAGTATTTT. It translates to CASSYDGTRTDTQYF. Drawing the rest from reference TRBV14 and TRBJ2-3, the complete variable domain is EAGVTQFPSHSVIEKGQTVTLRCDPISGHDNLYWYRRVMGKEIKFLLHFVKESKQDESGMPNNRFLAERTGGTYSTLKVQPAELEDSGVYFCASSYDGTRTDTQYFGPGTRLTVL.

This chain joins TRBV19 and TRBJ2-7; the match to TRBD2 covers 10 bases. This CDR3 region has 15 residues. The germline V gene encodes CDR1 LNHDA and CDR2 SQIVND (reference sequence). V lost 6 bases and J lost 3; bases outside the gene matches: 8. The CDR3 coding sequence is TGTGCCAGTAGGCTAACTAGCGGGAAGGTCTACGAGCAGTACTTC. Amino acids: CASRLTSGKVYEQYF.

V is TRBV7-9 and J is TRBJ2-2; possibly TRBD1 for D (6 bases). Germline-derived CDR1 and CDR2 are SEHNR and FQNEAQ (reference sequence). Trimming took off 4 bases at V and 1 base at J, with 16 bases between the two ends. The CDR3 covers 17 residues. The CDR3 sequence: CASSSKQGLGNTGELFF. CDR3 bases: TGTGCCAGCAGCTCAAAACAGGGATTGGGGAACACCGGGGAGCTGTTTTTT.

The rearrangement links TRBV11-2 to TRBJ1-1, with unresolved D. The CDR3 runs 15 residues. CDR1 is SGHAT and CDR2 is FQNNGV in the germline V gene. Trimming pared 1 base from V and 1 base from J, leaving 10 bases between. DNA for the CDR3: TGTGCCAGCAGCTTAGGTTGGATGGGGAACACTGAAGCTTTCTTT. This encodes CASSLGWMGNTEAFF.

Of note for this clonotype: Just one base apart from a much larger clone, this may be a read error. J is TRBJ2-7 and V is TRBV19; 9 positions match TRBD2. The junction had 7 bases not matched to a gene; V was cut back by 3 bases and J by 7 bases. The V gene's germline CDR1 is LNHDA and CDR2 SQIVND (reference sequence). The CDR3 covers 14 residues. CDR3 residues: CASSIRGGGDEQYF. CDR3 bases: TGTGCCAGTAGTATCCGGGGCGGGGGGGATGAGCAGTACTTC.

This rearrangement joins TRBV20-1 to TRBJ2-7, with a weak D call TRBD1 (6 bases). The germline CDR1 and CDR2 sequences are DFQATT and SNEGSKA (reference sequence). The CDR3 has 18 residues. Trimming took off 1 base at V and 1 base at J, with 23 bases between the two ends. The CDR3 nucleotides are TGCAGTGCTAGAGGGCTCGGGACACAAGAAGCAGGATCCTACGAGCAGTACTTC. This encodes CSARGLGTQEAGSYEQYF.

Remarks on this clonotype: This may come from a read error, since a much larger clone is one base off. V gene TRBV2 combines with J gene TRBJ1-4; the match to TRBD1 covers 7 bases. The CDR3 is made up of 14 amino acids. Germline V gives CDR1 SNHLY, CDR2 FYNNEI. The DNA of the CDR3 is TGTGCCGGCAGAGAGACAGGGCGTAATGAAAAACTGTTTTTT. It encodes CAGRETGRNEKLFF. Full variable domain (missing parts from reference TRBV2 and TRBJ1-4): EPEVTQTPSHQVTQMGQEVILRCVPISNHLYFYWYRQILGQKVEFLVSFYNNEISEKSEIFDDQFSVERPDGSNFTLKIRSTKLEDSAMYFCAGRETGRNEKLFFGSGTQLSVL.

The chain carries TRBV6-1 and TRBJ1-6, with 7 bases lining up with TRBD1. Germline V lookup: CDR1 MNHNS, CDR2 SASEGT. The CDR3 is 15 amino acids. With 6 bases clipped from V and 7 bases from J, the junction kept 9 bases outside the gene matches. The CDR3, as DNA: TGTGCCAGCAGCCTGACAGGGACCGGGAATTCACCCCTCCACTTT. Residues: CASSLTGTGNSPLHF.

This clonotype was counted many times. The rearrangement links TRBV2 to TRBJ2-3, with D unresolved. The germline gives CDR1 SNHLY, CDR2 FYNNEI. The CDR3 totals 15 residues. The V and J ends lost 8 bases and 2 bases respectively, with 17 bases between them. The CDR3 reads CASEPSDPFTDTQYF. CDR3 DNA: TGTGCCAGCGAACCCTCTGACCCGTTCACAGATACGCAGTATTTT.

This clonotype was found many times. The chain is built from TRBV27 and TRBJ2-5; D perhaps matches TRBD2 (6 bases). There are 14 residues in the CDR3. Trimming pared 5 bases from V and 2 bases from J, leaving 12 bases between. CDR1 and CDR2 (germline): MNHEY, SMNVEV (reference sequence). This CDR3 is CASSGRDSQETQYF. CDR3 in DNA: TGTGCCAGCAGTGGACGGGACTCACAAGAGACCCAGTACTTC.

This clonotype was seen at least ten times. The V gene is TRBV27, the J gene TRBJ2-1; TRBD1 agrees at 9 bases. This CDR3 contains 15 residues. Germline lookup yields CDR1 MNHEY and CDR2 SMNVEV (reference sequence). V lost 6 bases and J lost 0; bases outside the gene matches: 3. CDR3 nucleotide sequence: TGTGCCAGCAGCACGACAGGGGGCTCCTACAATGAGCAGTTCTTC. It specifies CASSTTGGSYNEQFF.

This clonotype was seen ten or more times. This CDR3 is CSASGTSGKGITDTQYF. The CDR3 DNA sequence: TGCAGTGCTAGCGGGACTAGCGGAAAGGGAATTACAGATACGCAGTATTTT. The chain has TRBV20-1 and TRBJ2-3; 11 bases line up with TRBD2. V was pared by 3 bases and J by 3 bases, with 11 bases of the junction left unmatched. Germline CDR1 reads DFQATT; CDR2 reads SNEGSKA (reference sequence). The length of the CDR3 is 17 residues.

This clonotype was found a few times. The chain uses TRBV20-1 and TRBJ2-5; D is unresolved. Germline CDR1 and CDR2: DFQATT and SNEGSKA (reference sequence). This CDR3 has 15 residues. The V end was cut by 0 bases, the J end by 3 bases, with 14 bases between. The CDR3 here is CSAREPDLEEETQYF. The DNA of the CDR3 is TGCAGTGCTAGAGAGCCGGACCTTGAAGAAGAGACCCAGTACTTC.

The rearrangement uses TRBV7-9 and TRBJ1-5; a weak D match, TRBD1 (6 bases). The germline V and J ends were trimmed by 5 bases and 8 bases, with 16 bases remaining between them. The CDR3 runs to 14 residues. Germline values: CDR1 SEHNR, CDR2 FQNEAQ (reference sequence). CDR3 coding DNA: TGTGCCAGCAGCCGAACACAGGGTCAGGAGCCCCAGCATTTT. Protein sequence: CASSRTQGQEPQHF.